Sequencing of this TCR beta chain was carried out in a study of T cells in localized non-small cell lung cancer. This CDR3 has 15 residues. V lost 0 bases to trimming and J lost 9 bases; unmatched junction nucleotides: 7. CDR1 is KGHSH, CDR2 LQKENI, per germline. Repertoires were generated with immunoSEQ multiplex PCR, while TCRdb's copy carries only in-frame clones and drops some. The data hold around 23,000 clones, with approximately 85% observed a single time. This sequence joins TRBV18 and TRBJ2-5; 10 bases align to TRBD1. This specimen consisted of peripheral blood mononuclear cells, obtained before any cancer treatment. This TCR came from a male donor aged 60 or over with stage II lung adenocarcinoma. The CDR3 loop is CASSPPYGQGGSQYF. DNA for the CDR3: TGTGCCAGCTCACCACCGTACGGACAGGGGGGGTCCCAGTACTTC.